This TCR beta chain was captured in a study of blood T cell repertoires in COVID-19. Libraries were prepared by immunoSEQ multiplex PCR; TCRdb keeps only in-frame clonotypes and omits some of them. The sample shows approximately 200,000 clones, 80% to 90% of them seen only once. Germline assignment: CDR1 SGHRS and CDR2 YFSETQ. The CDR3 has 19 amino acids. V shed 4 bases, J shed 3 bases, and the junction held 18 bases outside the gene matches. Seattle enrolled patients during active infection and tracked them longitudinally. The TCR comes from a woman aged 80 or over with COVID-19, enrolled during active disease. What was sequenced was peripheral blood. The V call is TRBV5-1, the J call TRBJ2-5; TRBD1 aligns across 10 bases. The CDR3 loop reads CASSPGQGQPPLFKETQYF. CDR3 sequence (DNA): TGCGCCAGCAGCCCGGGACAGGGGCAACCCCCCTTATTTAAAGAGACCCAGTACTTC.